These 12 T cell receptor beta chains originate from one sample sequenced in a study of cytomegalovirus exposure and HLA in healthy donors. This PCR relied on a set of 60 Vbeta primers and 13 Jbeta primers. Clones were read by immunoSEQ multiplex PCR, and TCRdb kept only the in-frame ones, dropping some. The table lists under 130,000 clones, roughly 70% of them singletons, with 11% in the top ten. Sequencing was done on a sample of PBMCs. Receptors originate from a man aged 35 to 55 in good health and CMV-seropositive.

As DNA, the CDR3 is TGTGCCAGTAACACACAGGGAGAGGGCACTGAAGCTTTCTTT. Protein: CASNTQGEGTEAFF. The V and J genes are TRBV19 and TRBJ1-1, with a tentative D call TRBD1 (6 bases). V gave up 7 bases and J gave up 4 bases, with 16 bases separating them. CDR3 length: 14 residues. Germline values: CDR1 LNHDA, CDR2 SQIVND (reference sequence).

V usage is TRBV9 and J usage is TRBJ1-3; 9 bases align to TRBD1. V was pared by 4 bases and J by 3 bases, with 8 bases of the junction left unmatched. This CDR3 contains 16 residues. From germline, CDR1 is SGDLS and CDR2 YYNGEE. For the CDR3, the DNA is TGTGCCAGCAGCACTCCGGGACAGGGTGGTGGAAACACCATATATTTT. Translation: CASSTPGQGGGNTIYF. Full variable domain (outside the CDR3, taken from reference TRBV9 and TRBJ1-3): DSGVTQTPKHLITATGQRVTLRCSPRSGDLSVYWYQQSLDQGLQFLIQYYNGEERAKGNILERFSAQQFPDLHSELNLSSLELGDSALYFCASSTPGQGGGNTIYFGEGSWLTVV.

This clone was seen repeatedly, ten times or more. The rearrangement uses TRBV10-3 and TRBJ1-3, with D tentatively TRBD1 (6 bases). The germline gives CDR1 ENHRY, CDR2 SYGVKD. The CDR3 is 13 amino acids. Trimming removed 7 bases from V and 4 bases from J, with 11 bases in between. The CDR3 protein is CAINQDSGNTIYF. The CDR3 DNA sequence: TGTGCCATCAACCAGGACAGCGGAAACACCATATATTTT.

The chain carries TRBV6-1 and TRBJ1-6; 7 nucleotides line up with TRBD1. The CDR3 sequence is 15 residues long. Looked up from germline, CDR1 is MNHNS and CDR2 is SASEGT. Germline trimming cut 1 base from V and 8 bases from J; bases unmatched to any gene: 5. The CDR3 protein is CASSEVEGAYSPLHF. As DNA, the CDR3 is TGTGCCAGCAGTGAAGTTGAGGGGGCCTATTCACCCCTCCACTTT.

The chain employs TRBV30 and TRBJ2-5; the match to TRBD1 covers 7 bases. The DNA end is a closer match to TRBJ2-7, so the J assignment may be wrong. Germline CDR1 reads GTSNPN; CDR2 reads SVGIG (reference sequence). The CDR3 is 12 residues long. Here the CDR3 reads CAWSPTGLEQYF. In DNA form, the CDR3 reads TGTGCCTGGAGTCCGACAGGGCTCGAGCAGTACTTC.

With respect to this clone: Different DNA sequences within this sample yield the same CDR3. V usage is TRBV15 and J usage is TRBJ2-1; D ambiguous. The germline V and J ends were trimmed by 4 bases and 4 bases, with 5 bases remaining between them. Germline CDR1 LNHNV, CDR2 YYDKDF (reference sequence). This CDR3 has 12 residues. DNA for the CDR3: TGTGCCACCAGCACGGGTTACAATGAGCAGTTCTTC. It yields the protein CATSTGYNEQFF.

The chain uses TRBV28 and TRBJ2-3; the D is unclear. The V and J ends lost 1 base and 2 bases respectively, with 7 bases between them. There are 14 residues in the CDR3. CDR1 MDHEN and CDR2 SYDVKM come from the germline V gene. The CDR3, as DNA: TGTGCCAGCAGTTTATCGGTCTTCACAGATACGCAGTATTTT. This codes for CASSLSVFTDTQYF.

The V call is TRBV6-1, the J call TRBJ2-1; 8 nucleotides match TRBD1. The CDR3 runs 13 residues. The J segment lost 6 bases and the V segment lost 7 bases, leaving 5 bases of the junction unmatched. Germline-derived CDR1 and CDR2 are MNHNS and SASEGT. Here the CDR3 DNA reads TGTGCCAGCATTGGAACAGGGGGCAATGAGCAGTTCTTC. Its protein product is CASIGTGGNEQFF.

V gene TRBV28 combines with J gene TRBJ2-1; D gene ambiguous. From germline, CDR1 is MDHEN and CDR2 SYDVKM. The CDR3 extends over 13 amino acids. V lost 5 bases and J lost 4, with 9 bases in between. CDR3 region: CASSGLWYNEQFF. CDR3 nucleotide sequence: TGTGCCAGCAGTGGCCTGTGGTACAATGAGCAGTTCTTC.

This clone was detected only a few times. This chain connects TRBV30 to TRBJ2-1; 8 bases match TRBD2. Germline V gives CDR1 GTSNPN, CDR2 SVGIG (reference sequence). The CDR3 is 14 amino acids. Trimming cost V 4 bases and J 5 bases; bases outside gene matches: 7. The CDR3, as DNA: TGTGCCTGGACCCCGGGACTAGAGAACAATGAGCAGTTCTTC. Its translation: CAWTPGLENNEQFF.

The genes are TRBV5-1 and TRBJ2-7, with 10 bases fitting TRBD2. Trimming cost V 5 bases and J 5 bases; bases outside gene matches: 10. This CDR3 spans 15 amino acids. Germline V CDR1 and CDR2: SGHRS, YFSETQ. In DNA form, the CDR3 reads TGCGCCAGCAGGCAGGCAGCGGGAGGGCCAGACGAGCAGTACTTC. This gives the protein CASRQAAGGPDEQYF.

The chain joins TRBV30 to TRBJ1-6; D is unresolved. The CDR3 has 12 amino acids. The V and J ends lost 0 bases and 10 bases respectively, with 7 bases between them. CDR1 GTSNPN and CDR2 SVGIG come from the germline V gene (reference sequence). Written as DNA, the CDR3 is TGTGCCTGGAGTGTAAACGAGTCACCCCTCCACTTT. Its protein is CAWSVNESPLHF.